The T cell receptor (beta chain) described here comes from a study of blood T cells in healthy people across ages. Notes on the study in general: Naive T cell percentage strongly correlated with TCR beta diversity. More naive CD4+ cells and higher diversity were found in long-lived than in aged donors. When one million T cells were used, diversity estimates were thought to be underestimates.

A second 7 to 11 cycle PCR used barcoded and J-beta primers. From the 5' RACE reads, TCRdb called clonotypes with MiXCR, one entry per CDR3 protein. The sample consists of approximately 680,000 distinct CDR3 sequences, about 32% of them appearing once. Comments on this clonotype: Its matching antigen is unknown. Given a much more abundant clone one base away, this may be a read error.

This clonotype originated in a woman of 80 years or more in good health. Sequencing was done on a sample of blood.

The DNA of the CDR3 is TGCGCCAGCAGCTTGGATGGGGACCCGGCCGACGTCCGGACTTTC. This codes for CASSLDGDPADVRTF. The chain links TRBV5-1 to TRBJ2-6; D tentatively reads TRBD1 or TRBD2 (5 bases each). The CDR3 runs to 15 residues. Germline CDR1 SGHRS, CDR2 YFSETQ.